Below are 10 T cell receptor beta chains sequenced from a single sample in a study of blood T cell repertoires in COVID-19. Produced via immunoSEQ multiplex PCR; TCRdb's table is partial and in-frame only. In the table there are some 160,000 clones, about 83% of which are singletons. The sequenced sample was peripheral blood. Source of these receptors: a woman older than 75 with acute or convalescent COVID-19.

The J gene is TRBJ1-5, the V gene TRBV19; 8 bases map to TRBD1. CDR1 is LNHDA, CDR2 SQIVND, per germline (reference sequence). This CDR3 comprises 17 residues. The V segment lost 2 bases and the J segment 6 bases; nucleotides outside the gene matches: 12. CDR3 residues: CASSIRNTGGHSQPQHF. Written as DNA, the CDR3 is TGTGCCAGTAGTATACGAAACACAGGGGGGCACAGTCAGCCCCAGCATTTT.

The gene calls are TRBV5-1 and TRBJ1-5; tentative D call: TRBD1 (5 bases). The CDR3 is 14 residues long. V gave up 6 bases and J gave up 0 bases, with 10 bases separating them. Germline assignment: CDR1 SGHRS and CDR2 YFSETQ. The CDR3 nucleotides are TGCGCCAGCAAGGAGGGGCTTAGCAATCAGCCCCAGCATTTT. Its protein product is CASKEGLSNQPQHF.

For this clone: An end of the junction does not agree with germline; a read error may underlie this. The chain recombines TRBV9 with TRBJ1-2, with TRBD1 identical over 10 bases. CDR1 SGDLS and CDR2 YYNGEE come from the germline V gene. The CDR3 spans 14 residues. CDR3 loop: CASSVDRGDYGYTF. CDR3 DNA sequence: TGTGCCAGCAGTGTGGACAGGGGGGACTACGGCTACACCTTC.

The table lists this clone with a count of one. The DNA of the CDR3 is TGTGCCAGCTCACCACTGCCCTCCGGGGATTCGGATTCACCCCTCCACTTT. Protein sequence: CASSPLPSGDSDSPLHF. The chain recombines TRBV18 with TRBJ1-6; D ambiguous. The V gene lost 1 base and the J gene lost 8 bases, with 18 bases spanning the gap. CDR1 and CDR2 (germline): KGHSH, LQKENI. This CDR3 region has 17 residues.

The chain couples TRBV11-2 to TRBJ2-3; 9 bases match TRBD2. Trimming took 6 bases from V and 4 from J; bases not matched to a gene: 8. Germline loops: CDR1 SGHAT, CDR2 FQNNGV. The CDR3 runs 15 residues. The CDR3 nucleotides read TGTGCCAGCAGGGAGAATGCGGGGGGGGCAGATACGCAGTATTTT. Protein sequence: CASRENAGGADTQYF.

This clone was seen only a few times. The rearrangement links TRBV4-1 to TRBJ2-3; 9 nucleotides align to TRBD1. The CDR3 has 19 amino acids. Germline V gene lookup returns CDR1 MGHRA and CDR2 YSYEKL. The trim removed 3 bases at V and 7 bases at J, leaving 20 bases unmatched. CDR3 bases: TGCGCCAGCAGCCAGATTAAGATCGGGGGACAGGGTATAGCGAATACGCAGTATTTT. This sequence encodes CASSQIKIGGQGIANTQYF.

The chain carries TRBV5-5 and TRBJ2-1; 9 bases are shared with TRBD2. CDR1 and CDR2 (germline): SGHKS, YYEKEE (reference sequence). With 5 bases clipped from V and 4 bases from J, the junction kept 10 bases outside the gene matches. CDR3 length: 16 residues. The CDR3 coding sequence is TGTGCCAGCAGTCCCCTGACGACTAGCGGATACAATGAGCAGTTCTTC. The encoded protein is CASSPLTTSGYNEQFF.

The V call is TRBV9, the J call TRBJ1-1; D perhaps matches TRBD1 (5 bases). CDR1 and CDR2 from the germline V gene are SGDLS and YYNGEE. V lost 3 bases to trimming and J lost 3 bases, with 9 bases between them. The CDR3 spans 13 residues. The CDR3 loop is CASSEGSDTEAFF. The CDR3 nucleotides are TGTGCCAGCAGCGAGGGGTCAGACACTGAAGCTTTCTTT.

In DNA, the CDR3 is TGTGCCAGCAGTGAAAGGCGTGACTTGCTCCACTTT. It translates to CASSERRDLLHF. The chain is built from TRBV6-1 and TRBJ1-6; D remains unclear. The V end was cut by 2 bases, the J end by 16 bases, with 12 bases between. Per germline, CDR1 MNHNS and CDR2 SASEGT. The CDR3 spans 12 residues.

The chain recombines TRBV11-2 with TRBJ1-1; 7 nucleotides match TRBD1. The V gene end was trimmed by 5 bases and the J gene end by 1 base; junction bases not matched to a gene: 4. This CDR3 is built from 14 residues. CDR1 is SGHAT and CDR2 is FQNNGV in the germline V gene. In DNA, the CDR3 is TGTGCCAGCAGCCTAGGGACAGCGAACACTGAAGCTTTCTTT. This translates into CASSLGTANTEAFF.